A single sample gave rise to the 2 T cell receptor beta chains below, sequenced in a study of T cell clonotyping in hematopoietic cell transplantation. Using immunoSEQ multiplex PCR, the repertoire was profiled, and TCRdb retains in-frame clones only, with some absent. The sample includes some 13,000 clones, 94% of them seen just once. The sequenced sample was PBMCs, obtained 30 days after allogeneic stem cell transplant. The receptors come from a male patient aged 60-69 years who had an allogeneic stem cell transplant from an unrelated donor, so the T cells may come from the graft donor. Some clones in this sample may be carry-over from other donors' samples.

This clone has just one count. This chain joins TRBV30 and TRBJ2-5; 10 bases match TRBD2. Losses at the gene ends were 3 bases for V and 5 bases for J; bases not matched to a gene: 3. The CDR3 spans 13 residues. The V gene's germline CDR1 is GTSNPN and CDR2 SVGIG (reference sequence). The DNA of the CDR3 is TGTGCCTGGAGAGAGCGGGGGGGGGAGACCCAGTACTTC. It translates to CAWRERGGETQYF.

The J gene is TRBJ1-1, the V gene TRBV7-3; the D gene is possibly TRBD1 (6 bases). Trimming took 2 bases from V and 1 from J, leaving 8 bases between them. Germline lookup yields CDR1 SGHTA and CDR2 FQGTGA. The CDR3 sequence is 14 residues long. The CDR3, as DNA: TGTGCCAGCAGCTTATCAGGGGCGAACACTGAAGCTTTCTTT. Translating it yields CASSLSGANTEAFF.